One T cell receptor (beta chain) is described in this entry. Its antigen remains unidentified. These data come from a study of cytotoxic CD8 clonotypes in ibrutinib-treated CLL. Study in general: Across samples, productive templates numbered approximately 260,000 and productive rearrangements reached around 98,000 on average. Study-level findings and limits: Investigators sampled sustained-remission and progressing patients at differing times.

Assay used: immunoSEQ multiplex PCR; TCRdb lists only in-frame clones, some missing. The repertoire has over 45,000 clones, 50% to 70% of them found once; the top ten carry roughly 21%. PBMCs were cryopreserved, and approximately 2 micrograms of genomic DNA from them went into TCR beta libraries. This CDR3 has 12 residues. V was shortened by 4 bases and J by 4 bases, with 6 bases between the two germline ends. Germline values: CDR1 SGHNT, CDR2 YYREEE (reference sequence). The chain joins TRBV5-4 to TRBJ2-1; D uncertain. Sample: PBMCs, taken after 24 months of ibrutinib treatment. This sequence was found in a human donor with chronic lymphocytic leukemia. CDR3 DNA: TGTGCCAGCAGCATCGAGTACAATGAGCAGTTCTTC. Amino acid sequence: CASSIEYNEQFF.